The rows below give T cell receptor beta chains drawn from one sample of a study of blood T cell repertoires in COVID-19. Assay used: immunoSEQ multiplex PCR; TCRdb lists only in-frame clones, some missing. The repertoire includes roughly 150,000 clones, roughly 84% of them detected once, and 9.8% sits in the top ten. The sample consisted of peripheral blood. The source is a woman between 45 and 60 years old with acute or convalescent COVID-19. The CDR3 runs from the conserved cysteine through the conserved F or W. Clone size is stated in some rows and not others, as once, few, many or a class when expanded.

CASSQSRHRNEKLFF,TRBJ1-4,.,TRBV3-1/TRBV3-2
CASSQPLTSTDTQYF,TRBJ2-3,.,TRBV19
CASTRQDNSPLHF,TRBJ1-6,.,TRBV19
CASSPAEVLETQYF,TRBJ2-5,.,TRBV18
CAWSWLPRNAGTEAFF,TRBJ1-1,.,TRBV30
CASGGAGEQFF,TRBJ2-1,once,TRBV10-2
CASSLGLAGASQETQYF,TRBJ2-5,once,TRBV5-1
CASSDQLAGGHNEQFF,TRBJ2-1,.,TRBV25-1
CASSLRDSYQETQYF,TRBJ2-5,.,TRBV7-9
CASSLGAFETQYF,TRBJ2-5,.,TRBV5-1
CASSEYGRNEQFF,TRBJ2-1,.,TRBV25-1
CASSGGAGTGNGYTF,TRBJ1-2,.,TRBV6-4
CASTPGQGWNTQYF,TRBJ2-3,.,TRBV3-1/TRBV3-2
CASSIASEQYF,TRBJ2-7,.,TRBV19
CASRFSGTNTGELFF,TRBJ2-2,.,TRBV6-5
CASRAPGQSNSPLHF,TRBJ1-6,few,TRBV6-5
CASSNGLALDTQYF,TRBJ2-3,.,TRBV6-2/TRBV6-3
CASSLEGIGTEAFF,TRBJ1-1,.,TRBV7-9
CASSQRTSGGVNEQFF,TRBJ2-1,.,TRBV7-8
CASSQVVGGDNYGYTF,TRBJ1-2,.,TRBV4-1
CAISVGQGNYGYTF,TRBJ1-2,.,TRBV10-3
CASSLHPGQAANQPQHF,TRBJ1-5,once,TRBV5-1
CASSSQTRRYNTEAFF,TRBJ1-1,.,TRBV28
CATSRVGSPDTQYF,TRBJ2-3,.,TRBV15
CASRGEVSTEAFF,TRBJ1-1,.,TRBV2
CASSLGASASGGVNTQYF,TRBJ2-3,.,TRBV5-4
CASSLEPSGSGSEQFF,TRBJ2-1,.,TRBV4-3
CASSLQGAGTDTQYF,TRBJ2-3,.,TRBV9
CASSFRTSGGEETQYF,TRBJ2-5,.,TRBV5-6
CSVEEETGFYGYTF,TRBJ1-2,.,TRBV29-1
CATSDSRDKLPQHF,TRBJ1-5,.,TRBV24-1
CASSYAARGATGELFF,TRBJ2-2,.,TRBV5-6
CASSLLAGDIVDNEQFF,TRBJ2-1,.,TRBV28
CASSDETGGKEETQYF,TRBJ2-5,.,TRBV6-2/TRBV6-3
CASSIFGSGWGRTEAFF,TRBJ1-1,.,TRBV19
CASSEGIPGSPLHF,TRBJ1-6,.,TRBV2
CASSQDMAGDGADTQYF,TRBJ2-3,.,TRBV4-3
CASGLVGLAGGPYEQYF,TRBJ2-7,.,TRBV12-5